Below are 9 T cell receptor beta chains sequenced from a single sample in a study of blood T cells in healthy people across ages. A J-beta primer mix and a sample-barcoded 5' primer were used in a second PCR of about 7 to 12 cycles. TCRdb recomputed calls from the 5' RACE reads with MiXCR, one row per CDR3 protein. This sample has about a million distinct CDR3 sequences; more than 30% occur once, and the top ten carry about an eighth. Sequencing was performed on blood. The receptors were gathered from a man aged 18 to 29 in good health.

This clonotype was counted only a few times. The rearrangement joins TRBV4-3 to TRBJ1-4; D might be TRBD1 (5 bases). Germline loops: CDR1 LGHNA, CDR2 YSLEER. This CDR3 contains 13 residues. V shed 7 bases and J shed 8 bases, with 14 bases lying between them. CDR3: CASNSGGNEKLFF. CDR3 coding DNA: TGCGCCAGCAATAGCGGGGGGAACGAAAAACTGTTTTTT.

This clonotype turned up a few times. The V and J genes are TRBV5-1 and TRBJ1-1, with 11 bases that match TRBD1. The CDR3 sequence is 16 residues long. Germline V lookup: CDR1 SGHRS, CDR2 YFSETQ. V lost 0 bases and J lost 2; bases outside the gene matches: 3. The CDR3 bases are TGCGCCAGCAGCTTGGAACGGACAGGGGGCAACACTGAAGCTTTCTTT. Its protein product is CASSLERTGGNTEAFF.

This clonotype was counted a few times. The gene calls are TRBV25-1 and TRBJ1-2, with D unclear. V was shortened by 3 bases and J by 7 bases, with 12 bases between the two germline ends. The germline V gene encodes CDR1 MGHDK and CDR2 SYGVNS. The CDR3 length is 13 residues. CDR3 bases: TGTGCCAGCAGTGAGGTAAAGAGCTCTGGCTACACCTTC. Translated: CASSEVKSSGYTF.

The J gene is TRBJ2-3, the V gene TRBV6-6; D may be TRBD2 (5 bases). The germline gives CDR1 MNHNY, CDR2 SVGAGI (reference sequence). This CDR3 has 14 residues. Trimming removed 8 bases at V and 4 bases at J, with 16 bases between. CDR3 sequence reads: CASGTRSGADTQYF. CDR3 coding DNA: TGTGCCAGCGGTACTAGGTCGGGCGCAGATACGCAGTATTTT.

In its sample, this clonotype was seen a few times. This sequence joins TRBV11-2 and TRBJ1-2; no reliable D call. CDR1 SGHAT and CDR2 FQNNGV come from the germline V gene. The V and J ends lost 5 bases and 7 bases respectively, with 23 bases between them. This CDR3 is 16 amino acids long. CDR3 loop: CASSPDSYGEVSGYTF. CDR3 DNA sequence: TGTGCCAGCAGCCCAGATAGTTACGGGGAAGTCTCTGGCTACACCTTC. Using reference TRBV11-2 and TRBJ1-2 for the parts outside the CDR3, the full variable domain is EAGVAQSPRYKIIEKRQSVAFWCNPISGHATLYWYQQILGQGPKLLIQFQNNGVVDDSQLPKDRFSAERLKGVDSTLKIQPAKLEDSAVYLCASSPDSYGEVSGYTFGSGTRLTVV.

This chain links TRBV7-2 with TRBJ2-3, with D hard to call. The germline V gene encodes CDR1 SGHTA and CDR2 FQGNSA. This CDR3 region has 18 residues. V was clipped by 1 base and J by 0 bases, with 17 bases between them. For the CDR3, the DNA is TGTGCCAGCAGCTTAGATCCGTCCTCGGCGGCAAGCACAGATACGCAGTATTTT. It yields the protein CASSLDPSSAASTDTQYF. The full variable domain, rest sourced from reference TRBV7-2 and TRBJ2-3, is GAGVSQSPSNKVTEKGKDVELRCDPISGHTALYWYRQSLGQGLEFLIYFQGNSAPDKSGLPSDRFSAERTGGSVSTLTIQRTQQEDSAVYLCASSLDPSSAASTDTQYFGPGTRLTVL.

The chain has TRBV28 and TRBJ1-2; D uncertain. Germline V gene data show CDR1 as MDHEN and CDR2 as SYDVKM. The CDR3 spans 12 residues. V was trimmed by 5 bases and J by 7 bases, leaving 11 bases between them. The CDR3 here is CASSRRTGGYTF. The CDR3 nucleotides are TGTGCCAGCAGTCGGAGGACCGGTGGCTACACCTTC.

This clonotype was observed a few times. The J gene is TRBJ2-7, the V gene TRBV27; D is perhaps TRBD2 (6 bases). This CDR3 contains 12 residues. CDR1 is MNHEY, CDR2 SMNVEV, per germline (reference sequence). V was shortened by 7 bases and J by 7 bases, with 14 bases between the two germline ends. CDR3 sequence reads: CASTSSGREQYF. In nucleotides, the CDR3 is TGTGCCAGCACCTCGAGTGGGAGGGAGCAGTACTTC.

This chain connects TRBV20-1 to TRBJ2-7, with TRBD2 as a possible D gene (6 bases). This CDR3 contains 14 residues. Trimming took 3 bases from V and 0 from J, leaving 12 bases between them. CDR1 DFQATT and CDR2 SNEGSKA come from the germline V gene (reference sequence). The CDR3 loop is CSARAGLSSYEQYF. CDR3 DNA sequence: TGCAGTGCTAGGGCGGGACTGAGCTCCTACGAGCAGTACTTC.